This TCR beta chain was profiled in a study of blood T cell repertoires in COVID-19. Study as a whole: The United States, Italy and Spain provided the acute and convalescent COVID-19 samples. Nucleic acid was either cDNA or gDNA, and it came from T cells, B-cell-depleted T cells, or PBMCs.

From germline, CDR1 is SEHNR and CDR2 FQNEAQ (reference sequence). Trimming pared 5 bases from V and 0 bases from J, leaving 10 bases between. The CDR3 length is 14 residues. Source study methods: The assay estimated nucleated cells by amplifying reference gene primers. The data were produced by immunoSEQ multiplex PCR, yet TCRdb's version contains in-frame clones alone and is incomplete. That table furnishes V, J and clone size, whereas the DNA furnished D and trimming. Altogether approximately 220,000 clones are present, 85% to 90% being singletons, with the ten largest covering over 2%. The sample consisted of peripheral blood. The sequence came from a woman aged 50 to 60 with acute or convalescent COVID-19. This chain joins TRBV7-9 and TRBJ1-1; D perhaps matches TRBD1 (6 bases). The CDR3 sequence is CASSPQGMNTEAFF. CDR3 bases: TGTGCCAGCAGCCCACAGGGAATGAACACTGAAGCTTTCTTT.